A single sample gave rise to the 26 T cell receptor beta chains below, sequenced in a study of neurological immune-mediated disorders. In TCRdb, the 5' RACE reads were re-called with MiXCR into one record per CDR3 protein. The sample yields more than 20,000 distinct CDR3 sequences, 15% seen once. Sequences were obtained from PBMCs. Source of these receptors: a female donor with HTLV-1-associated myelopathy (HAM/TSP).

The V gene is TRBV6-6, the J gene TRBJ2-2; D might be TRBD1 or TRBD2, each matching 5 bases. Germline V gives CDR1 MNHNY, CDR2 SVGAGI (reference sequence). The V end was cut by 7 bases, the J end by 11 bases, with 17 bases between. This CDR3 is built from 13 residues. The DNA of the CDR3 is TGTGCCAGCATGACGCAGGGACGAAGTGAGCTGTTTTTT. Amino acid sequence: CASMTQGRSELFF.

This clonotype was found many times. The rearrangement joins TRBV20-1 to TRBJ2-1; 12 bases fit TRBD2. CDR3 length: 17 residues. The V segment lost 6 bases and the J segment 3 bases; nucleotides outside the gene matches: 12. Germline CDR1 is DFQATT and CDR2 is SNEGSKA (reference sequence). CDR3 in amino acids: CSASSGASGRGYNEQFF. For the CDR3, the DNA is TGCAGTGCCTCATCCGGGGCTAGCGGGAGGGGCTACAATGAGCAGTTCTTC.

Ten or more counts support this clonotype. The CDR3 here is CASSLDGQADSPLHF. As DNA, the CDR3 is TGCGCCAGCAGCTTAGACGGACAGGCGGATTCACCCCTCCACTTT. The chain links TRBV5-1 to TRBJ1-6; 7 bases agree with TRBD1. V gave up 2 bases and J gave up 8 bases; unmatched junction bases: 7. The CDR3 runs 15 residues. Germline V gene lookup returns CDR1 SGHRS and CDR2 YFSETQ.

In this sample, this clonotype turned up many times. The chain employs TRBV6-1 and TRBJ2-2; unclear D gene. Germline-derived CDR1 and CDR2 are MNHNS and SASEGT. Trimming removed 7 bases from V and 6 bases from J, with 15 bases in between. The CDR3 totals 14 residues. The CDR3 nucleotides read TGTGCCAGCACCCTTCTAATGATACCCGGGGAGCTGTTTTTT. Translating it yields CASTLLMIPGELFF.

In this sample, this clonotype turned up many times. The chain recombines TRBV12-3 or TRBV12-4 with TRBJ2-1; D gene unclear. The length of the CDR3 is 10 residues. With 4 bases removed from V and 7 bases from J, the gap between germline ends came to 2 bases. The CDR3 region has the DNA TGTGCCAGCAGTTGGAATGAGCAGTTCTTC. The encoded protein is CASSWNEQFF.

This clonotype was picked up many times. The chain carries TRBV5-1 and TRBJ2-5; D ambiguous. The CDR3 length is 13 residues. Trimming left V 1 base short and J 14 bases short, with 18 bases between. Germline V gives CDR1 SGHRS, CDR2 YFSETQ. CDR3 sequence (DNA): TGCGCCAGCAGCTTGTCTTCGGAGACCTCTTTTTACTTC. Amino acids: CASSLSSETSFYF.

This clonotype was recorded many times. The rearrangement joins TRBV15 to TRBJ2-7; 8 positions match TRBD1. This CDR3 has 14 residues. Per germline, CDR1 LNHNV and CDR2 YYDKDF (reference sequence). The V and J ends lost 3 bases and 3 bases, in that order; junction bases with no gene match: 4. The CDR3 DNA is TGTGCCACCAGCAGGACAGGGGCTTTCTACGAGCAGTACTTC. Its translation: CATSRTGAFYEQYF.

By sample fraction, this clonotype is medium-sized. The chain recombines TRBV13 with TRBJ2-7, with 7 nucleotides matching TRBD2. The trim removed 5 bases at V and 6 bases at J, leaving 7 bases unmatched. Per the germline V gene, CDR1 is PRHDT and CDR2 is FYEKMQ (reference sequence). This CDR3 comprises 13 residues. CDR3 coding DNA: TGTGCCAGCAGCGGGCGACCTAGCGGCGAGCAGTACTTC. Its translation: CASSGRPSGEQYF.

This clonotype has a count of ten or more. The chain recombines TRBV6-2 or TRBV6-3 with TRBJ1-2, with a possible D match to TRBD1 (5 bases). The CDR3 is 16 residues long. Trimming pared 5 bases from V and 4 bases from J, leaving 20 bases between. Germline loops: CDR1 MNHEY, CDR2 SVGEGT. Here the CDR3 DNA reads TGTGCCAGCAGTCCGAGGACGGGACCATTTTTCTATGGCTACACCTTC. Its protein product is CASSPRTGPFFYGYTF.

Remarks on this clonotype: A much larger clone lies one base from this, so it may be a read error. In nucleotides, the CDR3 is TGTGCCAGCTCACGCGGGGTCGAGCAGTACTTC. Translating it yields CASSRGVEQYF. The J gene is TRBJ2-7, the V gene TRBV18, with D maybe TRBD2 (6 bases). V lost 4 bases and J lost 6, with 7 bases in between. The CDR3 has 11 amino acids. CDR1 is KGHSH, CDR2 LQKENI, per germline.

This clonotype was counted at least ten times. V gene TRBV5-1 combines with J gene TRBJ2-6; D possibly corresponds to TRBD2 (5 bases). Germline lookup yields CDR1 SGHRS and CDR2 YFSETQ. Trimming stripped 5 bases from V and 1 base from J, with 19 bases between. This CDR3 contains 18 residues. CDR3 sequence: CASSSPPTPGSGANVLTF. DNA of the CDR3: TGCGCCAGCAGTTCTCCGCCGACCCCGGGGTCTGGGGCCAACGTCCTGACTTTC.

The table lists this clonotype with many counts. This chain links TRBV7-6 with TRBJ1-2, with D perhaps matching TRBD1 (5 bases). In germline, CDR1 is SGHVS, CDR2 FNYEAQ. V was pared by 1 base and J by 3 bases, with 9 bases between. This CDR3 spans 14 amino acids. As DNA, the CDR3 is TGTGCCAGCAGCTTAGATCCCAGGGACTATGGCTACACCTTC. Protein: CASSLDPRDYGYTF.

The sample holds many counts of this clonotype. The chain is built from TRBV24-1 and TRBJ2-7, with D maybe TRBD2 (5 bases). The germline gives CDR1 KGHDR, CDR2 SFDVKD. V was shortened by 4 bases and J by 0 bases, with 12 bases between the two germline ends. The CDR3 contains 15 residues. CDR3 DNA sequence: TGTGCCACCAGTGACTCCACCGACTACTCCTACGAGCAGTACTTC. Its translation: CATSDSTDYSYEQYF.

J is TRBJ1-2 and V is TRBV5-4; TRBD1 matches at 10 bases. The germline CDR1 and CDR2 sequences are SGHNT and YYREEE (reference sequence). Trimming removed 1 base from V and 6 bases from J; junction bases left unmatched: 6. This CDR3 region has 15 residues. The CDR3 DNA is TGTGCCAGCAGCTTGTGGGGGACAGGGGACGATGGCTACACCTTC. Protein sequence: CASSLWGTGDDGYTF.

The genes are TRBV10-3 and TRBJ1-1; the match to TRBD1 covers 9 bases. Trimming cost V 6 bases and J 0 bases; bases outside gene matches: 2. CDR1 and CDR2 from the germline V gene are ENHRY and SYGVKD. This CDR3 contains 14 residues. The CDR3 DNA reads TGTGCCATCAGCGGACAGGGGATGAACACTGAAGCTTTCTTT. Protein sequence: CAISGQGMNTEAFF.

There are many counts of this clonotype. The CDR3 is CASSGVGQTSGNTIYF. DNA of the CDR3: TGTGCCAGCAGTGGCGTTGGACAGACCTCTGGAAACACCATATATTTT. This rearrangement joins TRBV7-2 to TRBJ1-3; D may be TRBD1 (6 bases). The CDR3 contains 16 residues. V shed 6 bases and J shed 0 bases, with 15 bases lying between them. CDR1 and CDR2 (germline): SGHTA, FQGNSA.

This clonotype was found many times. The chain recombines TRBV5-1 with TRBJ1-6; weak D call: TRBD1 (6 bases). V was trimmed by 0 bases and J by 7 bases, leaving 17 bases between them. Germline V gene sequence: CDR1 SGHRS, CDR2 YFSETQ. CDR3 length: 17 amino acids. The CDR3 bases are TGCGCCAGCAGCTTGGGACAGGCCCCGCGGTCCAATTCACCCCTCCACTTT. Translating gives CASSLGQAPRSNSPLHF.

This clonotype was recorded at least ten times. The chain uses TRBV5-1 and TRBJ2-3; 8 bases align to TRBD1. CDR3 length equals 15 residues. Losses at the gene ends were 4 bases for V and 3 bases for J; bases not matched to a gene: 7. CDR1 is SGHRS, CDR2 YFSETQ, per germline. The CDR3 region is CASSGGQALTDTQYF. The CDR3 nucleotides are TGCGCCAGCAGCGGGGGACAGGCTTTGACAGATACGCAGTATTTT.

This clonotype has a count of ten or more. This chain links TRBV21-1 with TRBJ1-5; the table's D call, TRBD1, was not checked against the DNA. TRBV21-1 is given as a pseudogene. CDR3 size: 19 residues. The CDR3 DNA follows: TGTGCCAGCAGCAACTCGACCGAGACCGGACAGGGAGCCAATCAGCCCCAGCATTTT. Translation gives CASSNSTETGQGANQPQHF.

This clonotype showed up many times. The rearrangement uses TRBV4-2 and TRBJ2-3; 9 nucleotides align to TRBD1. The V segment lost 3 bases and the J segment 0 bases; nucleotides outside the gene matches: 4. Germline V CDR1 and CDR2: LGHNA, YNFKEQ. The CDR3 is 16 amino acids. CDR3 bases: TGTGCCAGCAGCCACCCGACAGGGGGTAGCACAGATACGCAGTATTTT. Translating gives CASSHPTGGSTDTQYF.

This clonotype was found many times. The CDR3 nucleotides are TGTGCCAGCAGCCAAGGGAGCATAGGAGCTAACTATGGCTACACCTTC. Translating gives CASSQGSIGANYGYTF. The genes are TRBV3-1 and TRBJ1-2, with D unclear. Germline V gene lookup returns CDR1 LGHDT and CDR2 YNNKEL (reference sequence). This CDR3 has 16 amino acids. The V end lost 1 base, the J end lost 0 bases, and 12 bases lay between the germline ends. Complete variable domain (other parts from reference TRBV3-1 and TRBJ1-2): DTAVSQTPKYLVTQMGNDKSIKCEQNLGHDTMYWYKQDSKKFLKIMFSYNNKELIINETVPNRFSPKSPDKAHLNLHINSLELGDSAVYFCASSQGSIGANYGYTFGSGTRLTVV.

This clonotype was seen many times. J is TRBJ1-2 and V is TRBV20-1; weak D call: TRBD1 (5 bases). CDR1 and CDR2 from the germline V gene are DFQATT and SNEGSKA (reference sequence). Trimming removed 4 bases from V and 2 bases from J, with 14 bases in between. The CDR3 sequence is 14 residues long. This CDR3 is CSAKGDGGNYGYTF. The DNA of the CDR3 is TGCAGTGCTAAAGGAGATGGGGGGAACTATGGCTACACCTTC.

This clonotype was counted ten times or more. V gene TRBV21-1 combines with J gene TRBJ2-7. TRBV21-1 is deemed a pseudogene. The CDR3 is made up of 12 amino acids. The CDR3 DNA reads TGTGCCAGCAGCGAAGAGGCGAGCGAGCAGTACTTC. This sequence encodes CASSEEASEQYF.

This clonotype was recorded many times. The genes are TRBV25-1 and TRBJ2-7, with 8 bases aligning to TRBD1. J gave up 6 bases and V 6 bases, and 10 bases lay outside the gene matches. Germline-derived CDR1 and CDR2 are MGHDK and SYGVNS. The CDR3 has 14 residues. Written as DNA, the CDR3 is TGTGCCAGCAGGCCACAGGGGGGACCGGGCGAGCAGTACTTC. This encodes CASRPQGGPGEQYF.

In this sample, this clonotype turned up many times. This chain links TRBV7-9 with TRBJ2-1; D possibly matches TRBD1 or TRBD2 (6 bases each). Germline values: CDR1 SEHNR, CDR2 FQNEAQ (reference sequence). The CDR3 spans 12 residues. V was clipped by 4 bases and J by 15 bases, with 16 bases between them. CDR3 bases: TGTGCCAGCAGCTCGGGGGCGGGACGGGGGTTCTTC. This sequence encodes CASSSGAGRGFF.

This clonotype was counted ten times or more. The chain couples TRBV5-6 to TRBJ1-5; D might be TRBD1 (5 bases). The CDR3 covers 14 residues. Germline V gives CDR1 SGHDT, CDR2 YYEEEE. With 0 bases removed from V and 11 bases from J, the gap between germline ends came to 15 bases. As DNA, the CDR3 is TGTGCCAGCAGCTTGGCAGGGCTCGAGAATGCCCAGCATTTT. Translating it yields CASSLAGLENAQHF.